The sequence of this T cell receptor beta chain was determined in a study of blood T cell repertoires in COVID-19. The wider study: T cells, B-cell-depleted T cells, or PBMCs provided the cDNA or gDNA that served as material.

In the original processing: Reference gene primer amplification gave nucleated cell count estimates. Some clones are missing from TCRdb's copy, which holds only in-frame ones; the method was immunoSEQ multiplex PCR. V and J calls and clone size come straight from that table; D and trimming were deduced from the DNA. Altogether about 120,000 clones are present, 70% to 80% being singletons, with the ten largest covering 30% to 45%. V was clipped by 0 bases and J by 8 bases, with 10 bases between them. The CDR3 sequence is 13 residues long. Germline-derived CDR1 and CDR2 are MNHNS and SASEGT. The sample taken for sequencing was peripheral blood. This receptor was obtained from a man in his forties with active or convalescent COVID-19. V is TRBV6-1 and J is TRBJ1-2; D gene uncertain. The CDR3 DNA reads TGTGCCAGCAGTGAAGCCGGGGATATCGGCTACACCTTC. Protein sequence: CASSEAGDIGYTF.